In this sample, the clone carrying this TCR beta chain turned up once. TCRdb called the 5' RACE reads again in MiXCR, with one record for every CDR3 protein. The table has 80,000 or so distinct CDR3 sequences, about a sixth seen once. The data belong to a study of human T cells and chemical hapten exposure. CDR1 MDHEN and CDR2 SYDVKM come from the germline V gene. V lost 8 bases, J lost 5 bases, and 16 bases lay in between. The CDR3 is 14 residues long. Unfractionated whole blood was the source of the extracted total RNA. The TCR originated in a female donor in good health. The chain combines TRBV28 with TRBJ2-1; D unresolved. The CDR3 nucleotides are TGTGCCAGCGCCCCCTCCCCGAGCGACAATGAGCAGTTCTTC. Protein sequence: CASAPSPSDNEQFF.